This T cell receptor (beta chain) was sequenced in a study of radiotherapy plus CTLA-4 blockade in lung cancer. Sequenced by immunoSEQ multiplex PCR; TCRdb stores in-frame clones only, minus some. The sample lists tens of thousands of clones, approximately 78% occurring once. V lost 3 bases and J lost 1, with 6 bases in between. Germline V CDR1 and CDR2: LGHNT, FRNRAP. The CDR3 extends over 13 amino acids. Sequenced material: peripheral blood, taken from a patient treated with radiotherapy plus ipilimumab. V is TRBV12-5 and J is TRBJ1-1; D remains ambiguous. This clonotype originated in a human donor with non-small cell lung cancer that progressed on radiotherapy plus ipilimumab. CDR3 loop: CASGFGQNTEAFF. As DNA, the CDR3 is TGTGCTAGTGGTTTTGGTCAGAACACTGAAGCTTTCTTT.